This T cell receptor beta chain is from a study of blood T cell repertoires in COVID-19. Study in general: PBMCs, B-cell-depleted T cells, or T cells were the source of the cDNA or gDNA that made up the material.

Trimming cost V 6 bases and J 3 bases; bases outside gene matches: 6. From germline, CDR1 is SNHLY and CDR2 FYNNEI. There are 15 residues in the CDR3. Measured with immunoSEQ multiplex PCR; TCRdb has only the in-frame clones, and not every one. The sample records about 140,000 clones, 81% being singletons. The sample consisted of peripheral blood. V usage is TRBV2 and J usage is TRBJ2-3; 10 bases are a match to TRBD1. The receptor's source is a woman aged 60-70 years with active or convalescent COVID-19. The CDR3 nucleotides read TGTGCCAGCAGCGTCGACAGGGGGCAGACAGATACGCAGTATTTT. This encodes CASSVDRGQTDTQYF.